This T cell receptor (beta chain) emerged from a study of cytomegalovirus exposure and HLA in healthy donors (dated by TCRdb to 2017 to 2019). Turning to the overall study: The 500 to 800 repertoires of the first cohort and the 95 to 150 validation repertoires were produced on the same platform, according to a later analysis. Along with the roughly 610-subject first cohort, a separate validation cohort of over a hundred different subjects was used. The aim of the study was to test whether cataloging public T cell receptors could identify signatures of past pathogen exposure. The study combined high-throughput TCR immunosequencing, statistical association of individual TCRs with disease status, and machine learning to predict cytomegalovirus infection status. Study-wide findings and limitations: Most TCR sequences were observed very rarely across donors, whereas some public TCRs were present in many individuals. The validation cohort had no HLA typing available for a later analysis, so co-occurrence within that cohort was assessed over all 130 or so repertoires. In vitro tests confirmed that a few of the cytomegalovirus-associated TCR beta chains recognize cytomegalovirus antigens. The classifier was reported to diagnose cytomegalovirus status with high specificity and sensitivity in both the original cohort and the validation cohort. It was suggested by the authors that the approach could potentially be generalized to other disease states and immunological phenotypes. In the study, approximately 150 TCR beta chains were listed as associated with cytomegalovirus. A later analysis found that TCRs clustered in the first cohort also tended to co-occur in the 110 or so validation repertoires, with 90% to 95% of cluster scores above 0.

On this clone itself: Its antigen target is currently unknown. No much larger clone exists at a distance of one base, and base qualities are not known.

Separate from the roughly 650-subject first cohort, the validation cohort of 95 to 150 subjects was the group to which the donors belonged. V sheds 7 bases and J sheds 1 base, leaving 20 bases between their ends. The CDR1 and CDR2 encoded by the germline V gene (reference sequence) are LNHDA and SQIVND. Reading from cysteine to phenylalanine, the CDR3 counts 17 amino acids. The kept DNA is CDR3 alone, 51 bases in frame from the first base. Library generation was performed with the immunoSEQ multiplex PCR assay. The original methods were these. A statistical classification framework was developed to diagnose cytomegalovirus status using the catalog of TCR beta chain sequences. This immuneACCESS table, as held by TCRdb, lists in-frame sequences with V and J called but not all clones. Of the missing ones, under half trace to an unresolved V gene in checked studies; the others have no known cause. The DNA was the basis for D and trimming; V, J and clone size are from that table. This sample lists some 170,000 clones; around 92% were detected once. Jointly, the top ten make up just over 4% of the sample.

Recombination linked TRBV19 to TRBJ1-5, with TRBD1 as a weak D call on 5 bases. Sequenced material: PBMCs. The sequence was obtained from a young man in good health and CMV-seropositive. This receptor carries the CDR3 CASNPPTGGGSNQPQHF. In nucleotide form, the sequence is TGTGCCAGTAACCCCCCAACCGGGGGTGGGAGCAATCAGCCCCAGCATTTT. When the CDR3 is completed using the reference TRBV19 and TRBJ1-5 genes on either side, the full variable domain is DGGITQSPKYLFRKEGQNVTLSCEQNLNHDAMYWYRQDPGQGLRLIYYSQIVNDFQKGDIAEGYSVSREKKESFPLTVTSAQKNPTAFYLCASNPPTGGGSNQPQHFGDGTRLSIL.